One sample yielded the 19 T cell receptor beta chains listed below, sequenced in a study of beta chain features in type 1 diabetes. Sequenced material consisted of expressed TCRB transcripts (all of the isolated RNA was reverse transcribed). Sequencing used immunoSEQ multiplex PCR; TCRdb keeps in-frame clones, though not all of them. The table lists under 250,000 clones, less than 35% of them singletons. The sequenced material came from central memory CD4+ T cells from blood. Every receptor here comes from a man aged 30 to 39 in good health.

The chain carries TRBV11-2 and TRBJ2-2, with D possibly being TRBD1 or TRBD2 (5 bases each). V was shortened by 8 bases and J by 1 base, with 14 bases between the two germline ends. Germline CDR1 is SGHAT and CDR2 is FQNNGV. The CDR3 contains 15 residues. In DNA, the CDR3 is TGTGCCAGCCGTCCCGGGACCCAGAACACCGGGGAGCTGTTTTTT. This gives the protein CASRPGTQNTGELFF.

The rearrangement links TRBV7-9 to TRBJ1-1; possible D gene TRBD1, 5 bases. Per germline, CDR1 SEHNR and CDR2 FQNEAQ (reference sequence). Trimming took 7 bases from V and 2 from J, leaving 14 bases between them. The CDR3 totals 14 residues. CDR3 amino acids: CASTVTGVNTEAFF. The CDR3 nucleotides are TGTGCCAGCACCGTGACGGGGGTTAACACTGAAGCTTTCTTT.

This chain links TRBV28 with TRBJ2-1, with D perhaps assigned TRBD1 or TRBD2 (5 bases each). In germline, CDR1 is MDHEN, CDR2 SYDVKM. Deletions cut 6 bases from V and 2 bases from J, with 14 bases between. The length of the CDR3 is 15 residues. The CDR3 reads CASRTPGRAYNEQFF. CDR3 bases: TGTGCCAGCAGGACTCCGGGACGGGCCTACAATGAGCAGTTCTTC.

The chain combines TRBV5-6 with TRBJ2-7, with D unclear. The CDR3 is made up of 14 amino acids. The germline gives CDR1 SGHDT, CDR2 YYEEEE. V lost 0 bases and J 6 bases, leaving 13 bases between the germline ends. The CDR3 loop is CASSLGVALVEQYF. In DNA, the CDR3 is TGTGCCAGCAGCTTGGGGGTCGCTCTTGTCGAGCAGTACTTC.

The CDR3: CASSTSVSNQPQHF. Here the CDR3 DNA reads TGTGCCAGTAGTACCTCCGTTAGCAATCAGCCCCAGCATTTT. The chain couples TRBV19 to TRBJ1-5; no reliable D call. The germline V gene has CDR1 LNHDA and CDR2 SQIVND (reference sequence). The CDR3 consists of 14 residues. V shed 4 bases and J shed 0 bases, with 7 bases lying between them.

The J gene is TRBJ1-1, the V gene TRBV6-5, with unresolved D. From germline, CDR1 is MNHEY and CDR2 SVGAGI. CDR3 size: 14 residues. Trimming stripped 2 bases from V and 4 bases from J, with 11 bases between. CDR3 in amino acids: CASSYAGKGTEAFF. As DNA, the CDR3 is TGTGCCAGCAGTTACGCGGGGAAAGGCACTGAAGCTTTCTTT.

The V and J genes are TRBV7-2 and TRBJ2-5; D perhaps matches TRBD2 (7 bases). V shed 5 bases and J shed 4 bases, with 14 bases lying between them. CDR1 is SGHTA, CDR2 FQGNSA, per germline. The CDR3 is made up of 14 amino acids. The DNA of the CDR3 is TGTGCCAGCAGCAGGTTTCGGGGGGCAGAGACCCAGTACTTC. It encodes CASSRFRGAETQYF.

The CDR3, as DNA: TGTGCCAGCAGCTCAGACTACTCCAGTGAGACCCAGTACTTC. Translation: CASSSDYSSETQYF. The chain joins TRBV7-2 to TRBJ2-5, with D perhaps TRBD2 (5 bases). The CDR3 is made up of 14 amino acids. Trimming removed 4 bases from V and 5 bases from J, with 14 bases in between. Germline assignment: CDR1 SGHTA and CDR2 FQGNSA.

This clone was found a few times. The V and J genes are TRBV28 and TRBJ1-5; possibly TRBD1 for D (5 bases). Trimming left V 4 bases short and J 1 base short, with 8 bases between. The CDR3 covers 14 residues. Germline CDR1 and CDR2: MDHEN and SYDVKM. The CDR3 reads CASSSGGSNQPQHF. CDR3 DNA: TGTGCCAGCAGTTCGGGGGGGAGCAATCAGCCCCAGCATTTT.

This clone showed up just a few times. CDR3 in DNA: TGTGCCTGGACCCCAGGGGGGTATGGCTACACCTTC. Its translation is CAWTPGGYGYTF. V gene TRBV30 combines with J gene TRBJ1-2; 7 bases match TRBD1. V lost 4 bases, J lost 5 bases, and 4 bases stayed unmatched. The CDR3 consists of 12 residues. CDR1 is GTSNPN and CDR2 is SVGIG in the germline V gene (reference sequence).

In this sample, this clone turned up many times. This chain joins TRBV5-1 and TRBJ2-7; D assignment may be TRBD1 or TRBD2 (5 bases each). The CDR3 contains 12 residues. V gave up 7 bases and J gave up 2 bases, with 10 bases separating them. Per the germline V gene, CDR1 is SGHRS and CDR2 is YFSETQ. The CDR3 region has the DNA TGCGCCAGCGGGGACGGTCCCTACGAGCAGTACTTC. It is translated as CASGDGPYEQYF.

This clone was picked up many times. CDR3 amino acids: CASSLVSLPEQFF. DNA of the CDR3: TGTGCCAGCAGCTTAGTTAGTCTTCCTGAGCAGTTCTTC. The chain combines TRBV7-7 with TRBJ2-1; D ambiguous. V lost 1 base, J lost 9 bases, and 10 bases lay in between. The CDR3 is made up of 13 amino acids. From germline, CDR1 is SSHAT and CDR2 FNYEAQ (reference sequence).

CDR3 nucleotides: TGCAGCGTTGAAATGGACAGGAGGAACTATGGCTACACCTTC. This encodes CSVEMDRRNYGYTF. The genes are TRBV29-1 and TRBJ1-2; 7 positions match TRBD1. CDR1 is SQVTM, CDR2 ANQGSEA, per germline. This CDR3 is 14 amino acids long. V shed 2 bases and J 2 bases; nucleotides not matched to a gene: 5.

J is TRBJ2-7 and V is TRBV15; 7 bases agree with TRBD2. CDR3 length: 16 amino acids. Germline V gives CDR1 LNHNV, CDR2 YYDKDF (reference sequence). V lost 6 bases, J lost 4 bases, and 15 bases stayed unmatched. The CDR3 coding sequence is TGTGCCACCAGACCGGGAGGACGGGGCGACAAATACGAGCAGTACTTC. Translation gives CATRPGGRGDKYEQYF.

This clone has a handful of counts. The gene calls are TRBV4-3 and TRBJ2-7; TRBD1 is a possible D gene (5 bases). Trimming removed 0 bases from V and 2 bases from J, with 11 bases in between. Germline V lookup: CDR1 LGHNA, CDR2 YSLEER. The CDR3 is 15 residues long. The CDR3 is CASSQEDDRTYEQYF. The CDR3 DNA reads TGCGCCAGCAGCCAAGAAGACGACAGAACCTACGAGCAGTACTTC.

The chain combines TRBV29-1 with TRBJ2-2; maybe TRBD1 (6 bases). V was pared by 6 bases and J by 1 base, with 12 bases between. CDR1 is SQVTM and CDR2 is ANQGSEA in the germline V gene. The CDR3 covers 14 residues. The CDR3 protein is CSVAAGVNTGELFF. The CDR3 DNA reads as TGCAGCGTAGCCGCAGGGGTGAACACCGGGGAGCTGTTTTTT.

V and J are TRBV19 and TRBJ1-1; 7 bases are a match to TRBD1. The CDR3 length is 13 residues. CDR1 and CDR2 from the germline V gene are LNHDA and SQIVND (reference sequence). J gave up 5 bases and V 8 bases, and 8 bases lay outside the gene matches. CDR3 sequence reads: CASYPTGRTEAFF. The CDR3 DNA is TGTGCCAGTTACCCGACAGGGAGGACTGAAGCTTTCTTT.

The chain couples TRBV18 to TRBJ1-4, with 7 bases matching TRBD1. CDR1 KGHSH and CDR2 LQKENI come from the germline V gene. This CDR3 is built from 14 residues. J was trimmed by 8 bases and V by 3 bases; bases with no gene match: 6. In DNA form, the CDR3 reads TGTGCCAGCTCACCGAGACAGGGTGCGGAAAAACTGTTTTTT. Translation gives CASSPRQGAEKLFF.

The chain links TRBV11-2 to TRBJ2-1; 8 positions agree with TRBD1. Germline loops: CDR1 SGHAT, CDR2 FQNNGV. Germline trimming cut 5 bases from V and 1 base from J; bases unmatched to any gene: 13. The CDR3 length is 18 residues. The CDR3 sequence is CASSQRAPQGESYNEQFF. CDR3 nucleotides: TGTGCCAGCAGCCAACGAGCCCCACAGGGGGAGTCCTACAATGAGCAGTTCTTC.